This is a list of T cell receptor beta chains from one sample in a study of CD4 T cells in relation to SARS-CoV-2 and coronaviruses. TCRdb's copy holds only in-frame clones and misses some; the assay was immunoSEQ multiplex PCR. This table holds 15,000 to 20,000 clones, 78% found once. For these receptors, no antigen is known. What was sequenced was CD4+ T cells from PBMCs, cultured in vitro. The receptors originated from a human donor in good health. CDR3s include the opening cysteine and the closing phenylalanine or tryptophan. The D gene is left open where the match is weak. Not every row has a clone size; where given, it reads once, few, many or a size class.

j_call v_call d_call cdr3_length clone_size cdr3_aa cdr3_nt
TRBJ1-5 TRBV7-2 TRBD1 15 . CASSADRGTGQPQHF TGTGCCAGCAGCGCCGACAGGGGCACAGGTCAGCCCCAGCATTTT
TRBJ2-1 TRBV6-6 . 14 hyperexpanded CASSYGEINNEQFF TGTGCCAGCAGTTACGGGGAGATCAACAATGAGCAGTTCTTC
TRBJ1-4 TRBV2 TRBD1 12 . CASSDRGEKLFF TGTGCCAGCAGCGACAGGGGGGAAAAACTGTTTTTT
TRBJ1-5 TRBV5-1 . 15 . CASSLEGVGNQPQHF TGCGCCAGCAGCTTGGAAGGGGTGGGCAATCAGCCCCAGCATTTT
TRBJ2-7 TRBV5-6 . 12 few CASSRPSYEQYF TGTGCCAGCAGCCGCCCCTCCTACGAGCAGTACTTC
TRBJ2-7 TRBV10-3 TRBD2 15 . CAISPGLAGVEEQYF TGTGCCATCAGTCCAGGACTAGCGGGAGTAGAAGAGCAGTACTTC
TRBJ2-2 TRBV29-1 . 14 . CSVAPGQNTGELFF TGCAGCGTTGCTCCGGGACAGAACACCGGGGAGCTGTTTTTT
TRBJ2-5 TRBV10-3 . 15 . CAISQSTLGGETQYF TGTGCCATCAGCCAATCGACTCTAGGTGGGGAGACCCAGTACTTC
TRBJ2-3 TRBV5-1 TRBD2 16 . CASSSISGRRTDTQYF TGCGCCAGCAGCTCGATTAGCGGGAGACGGACAGATACGCAGTATTTT
TRBJ2-3 TRBV5-4 TRBD2 16 once CASSSRLAGVTDTQYF TGTGCCAGCAGCTCTCGACTAGCGGGAGTTACAGATACGCAGTATTTT
TRBJ1-2 TRBV19 . 14 . CASSTQGFGYGYTF TGTGCCAGTAGTACCCAGGGTTTTGGCTATGGCTACACCTTC
TRBJ2-2 TRBV6-5 . 14 few CASSYSGGTGELFF TGTGCCAGCAGTTACTCAGGGGGCACCGGGGAGCTGTTTTTT
TRBJ2-5 TRBV20-1 . 11 . CSAAQQETQYF TGCAGTGCTGCTCAACAAGAGACCCAGTACTTC
TRBJ2-5 TRBV10-3 TRBD2 15 . CAIRLWEGNGETQYF TGTGCCATCAGGCTATGGGAGGGAAATGGAGAGACCCAGTACTTC
TRBJ2-2 TRBV6-5 TRBD1 15 . CASSPGTGDTGELFF TGTGCCAGCAGTCCTGGGACAGGGGACACCGGGGAGCTGTTTTTT
TRBJ1-1 TRBV20-1 . 11 . CSAYRDTEAFF TGCAGTGCTTACAGGGATACTGAAGCTTTCTTT
TRBJ2-4 TRBV29-1 . 16 . CSVAADRWLAKNIQYF TGCAGCGTTGCTGCGGACCGATGGTTAGCCAAAAACATTCAGTACTTC
TRBJ2-3 TRBV11-2 TRBD2 16 . CASSGGDGSNTDTQYF TGTGCCAGCAGTGGGGGGGACGGGAGCAACACAGATACGCAGTATTTT
TRBJ2-2 TRBV29-1 . 16 . CSVAYPGTANTGELFF TGCAGCGTAGCCTACCCCGGGACGGCGAACACCGGGGAGCTGTTTTTT
TRBJ2-1 TRBV11-3 TRBD2 15 . CASSRGGVDISEQFF TGTGCCAGCAGCCGGGGGGGAGTGGACATCAGTGAGCAGTTCTTC
TRBJ2-2 TRBV30 TRBD2 18 . CALGTSGRGSANTGELFF TGTGCCTTAGGGACTAGCGGGAGGGGTTCGGCGAACACCGGGGAGCTGTTTTTT
TRBJ2-5 TRBV5-1 . 14 once CASSLAGRVETQYF TGCGCCAGCAGCTTGGCGGGCAGGGTAGAGACCCAGTACTTC
TRBJ2-5 TRBV28 . 15 . CASSQLAGRWETQYF TGTGCCAGCAGTCAATTGGCGGGGAGGTGGGAGACCCAGTACTTC
TRBJ1-2 TRBV5-1 . 16 once CASSFAEVQGNYGYTF TGCGCCAGCAGCTTCGCTGAGGTACAGGGTAACTATGGCTACACCTTC
TRBJ1-6 TRBV27 . 13 . CASSFIGNSPLHF TGTGCCAGCAGTTTTATCGGGAATTCACCCCTCCACTTT
TRBJ2-7 TRBV18 TRBD2 16 . CASSPENLAGEGEQYF TGTGCCAGCTCACCCGAAAACCTAGCGGGAGAGGGGGAGCAGTACTTC
TRBJ2-2 TRBV7-8 . 14 once CASSFVSNTGELFF TGTGCCAGCAGCTTCGTTTCGAACACCGGGGAGCTGTTTTTT
TRBJ2-3 TRBV5-1 TRBD2 15 . CASRTSGDSTDTQYF TGCGCCAGCAGGACTAGCGGGGATAGCACAGATACGCAGTATTTT